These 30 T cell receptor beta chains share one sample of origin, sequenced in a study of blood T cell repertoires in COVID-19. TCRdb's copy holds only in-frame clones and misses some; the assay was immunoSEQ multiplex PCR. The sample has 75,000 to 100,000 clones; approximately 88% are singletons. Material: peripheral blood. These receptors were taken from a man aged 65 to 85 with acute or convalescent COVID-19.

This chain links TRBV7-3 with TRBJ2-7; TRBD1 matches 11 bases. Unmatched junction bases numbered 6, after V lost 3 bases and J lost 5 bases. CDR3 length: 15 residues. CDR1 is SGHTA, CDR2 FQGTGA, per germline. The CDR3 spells CASSLFGTGGDEQYF. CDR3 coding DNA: TGTGCCAGCAGCTTGTTTGGGACAGGGGGTGACGAGCAGTACTTC.

CDR3 sequence: CASRKQGFDQPQHF. In DNA form, the CDR3 reads TGTGCCAGCAGGAAACAGGGTTTTGATCAGCCCCAGCATTTT. The V and J genes are TRBV27 and TRBJ1-5; a possible D gene is TRBD1 (6 bases). Trimming took 6 bases from V and 5 from J, leaving 14 bases between them. The CDR3 has 14 amino acids. In germline, CDR1 is MNHEY, CDR2 SMNVEV (reference sequence).

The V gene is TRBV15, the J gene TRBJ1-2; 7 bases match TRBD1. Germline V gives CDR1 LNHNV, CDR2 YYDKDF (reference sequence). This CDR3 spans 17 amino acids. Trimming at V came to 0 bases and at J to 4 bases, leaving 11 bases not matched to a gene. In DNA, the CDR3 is TGTGCCACCAGCAGAGATGAGGGGACAGCCGTTACCTATGGCTACACCTTC. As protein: CATSRDEGTAVTYGYTF.

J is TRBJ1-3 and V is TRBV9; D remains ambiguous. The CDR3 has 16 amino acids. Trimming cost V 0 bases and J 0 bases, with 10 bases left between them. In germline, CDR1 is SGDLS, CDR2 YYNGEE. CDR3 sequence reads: CASSVGSSSSGNTIYF. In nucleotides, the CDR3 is TGTGCCAGCAGCGTAGGTTCATCTAGCTCTGGAAACACCATATATTTT.

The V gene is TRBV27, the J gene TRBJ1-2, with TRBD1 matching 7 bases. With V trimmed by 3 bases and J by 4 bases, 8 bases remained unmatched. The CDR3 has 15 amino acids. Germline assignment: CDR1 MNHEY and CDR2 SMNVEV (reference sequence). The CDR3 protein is CASSFTPGTVYGYTF. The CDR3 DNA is TGTGCCAGCAGTTTTACCCCCGGGACAGTCTATGGCTACACCTTC.

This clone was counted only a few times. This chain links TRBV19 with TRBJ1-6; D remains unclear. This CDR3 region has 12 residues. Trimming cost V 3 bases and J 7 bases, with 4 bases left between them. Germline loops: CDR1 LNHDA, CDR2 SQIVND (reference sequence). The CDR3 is CASSIMNSPLHF. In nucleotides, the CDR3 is TGTGCCAGTAGTATTATGAATTCACCCCTCCACTTT.

CDR3 in DNA: TGTGCCAGCAGCCTCAACGGCTGGGAAGGGGGTGGCTACACCTTC. Translated, it gives CASSLNGWEGGGYTF. V and J are TRBV3-1 (or the pseudogene TRBV3-2) and TRBJ1-2; tentatively, D is TRBD1 (6 bases). The CDR3 is 15 amino acids. Trimming removed 4 bases from V and 7 bases from J, with 19 bases in between. Germline loops: CDR1 LGHDT, CDR2 YNNKEL (reference sequence).

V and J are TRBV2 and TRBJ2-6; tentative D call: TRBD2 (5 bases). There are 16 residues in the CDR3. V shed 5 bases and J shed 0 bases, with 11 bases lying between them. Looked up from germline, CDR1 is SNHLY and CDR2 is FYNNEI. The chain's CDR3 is CASSRVGSSGANVLTF. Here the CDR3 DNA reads TGTGCCAGCAGTAGGGTGGGGAGCTCTGGGGCCAACGTCCTGACTTTC.

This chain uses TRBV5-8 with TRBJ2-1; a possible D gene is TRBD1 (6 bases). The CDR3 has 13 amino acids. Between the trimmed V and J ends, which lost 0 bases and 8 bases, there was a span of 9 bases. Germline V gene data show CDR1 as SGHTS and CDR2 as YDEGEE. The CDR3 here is CASSLVRGYEQFF. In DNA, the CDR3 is TGTGCCAGCAGCTTGGTAAGGGGGTATGAGCAGTTCTTC.

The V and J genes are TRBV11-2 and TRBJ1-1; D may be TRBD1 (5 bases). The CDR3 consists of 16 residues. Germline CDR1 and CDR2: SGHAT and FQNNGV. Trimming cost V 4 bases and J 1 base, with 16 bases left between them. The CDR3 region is CASSSPIGHPNTEAFF. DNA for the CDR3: TGTGCCAGCAGCTCCCCAATCGGACACCCGAACACTGAAGCTTTCTTT.

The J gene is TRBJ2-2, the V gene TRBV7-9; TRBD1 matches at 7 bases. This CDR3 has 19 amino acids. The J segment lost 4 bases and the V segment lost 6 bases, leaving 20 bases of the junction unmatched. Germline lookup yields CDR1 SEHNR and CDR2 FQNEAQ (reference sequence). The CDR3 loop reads CASRPNPGQGELRTGELFF. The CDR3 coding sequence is TGTGCCAGCAGACCTAACCCGGGGCAGGGGGAGCTGCGCACCGGGGAGCTGTTTTTT.

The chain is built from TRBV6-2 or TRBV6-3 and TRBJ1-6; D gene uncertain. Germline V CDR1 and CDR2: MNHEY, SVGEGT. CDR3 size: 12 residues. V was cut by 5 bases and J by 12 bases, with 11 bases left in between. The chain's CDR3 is CASSPPGLPLHF. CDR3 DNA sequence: TGTGCCAGCAGTCCACCGGGGTTACCCCTCCACTTT.

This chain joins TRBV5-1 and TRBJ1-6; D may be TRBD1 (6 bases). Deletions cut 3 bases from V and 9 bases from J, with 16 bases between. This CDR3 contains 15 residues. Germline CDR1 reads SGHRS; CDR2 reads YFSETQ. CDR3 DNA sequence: TGCGCCAGCAGCTATGCTCAGGGGTCAAGTTCACCCCTCCACTTT. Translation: CASSYAQGSSSPLHF.

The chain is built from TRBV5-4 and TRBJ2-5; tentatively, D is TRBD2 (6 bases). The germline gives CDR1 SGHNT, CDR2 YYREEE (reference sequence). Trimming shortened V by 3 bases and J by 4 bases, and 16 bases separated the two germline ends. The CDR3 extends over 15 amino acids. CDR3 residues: CASSSWGESGETQYF. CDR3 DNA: TGTGCCAGCAGCTCCTGGGGGGAGTCCGGAGAGACCCAGTACTTC.

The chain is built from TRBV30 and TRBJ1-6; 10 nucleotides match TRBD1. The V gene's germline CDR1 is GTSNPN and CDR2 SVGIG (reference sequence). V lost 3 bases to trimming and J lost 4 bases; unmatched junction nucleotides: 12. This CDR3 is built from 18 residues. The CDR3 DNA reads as TGTGCCTGGAGCCTGGGGAGGGACAGGGGACCTTATAATTCACCCCTCCACTTT. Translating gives CAWSLGRDRGPYNSPLHF.

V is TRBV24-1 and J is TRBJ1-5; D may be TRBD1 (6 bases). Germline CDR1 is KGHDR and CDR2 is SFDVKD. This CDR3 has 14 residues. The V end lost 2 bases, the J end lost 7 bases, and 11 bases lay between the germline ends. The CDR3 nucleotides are TGTGCCACCAGTGATTCCAACAGGGCACAGCCCCAGCATTTT. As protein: CATSDSNRAQPQHF.

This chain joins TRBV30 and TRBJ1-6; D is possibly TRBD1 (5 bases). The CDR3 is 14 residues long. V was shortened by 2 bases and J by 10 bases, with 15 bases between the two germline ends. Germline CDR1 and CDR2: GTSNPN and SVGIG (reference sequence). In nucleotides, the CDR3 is TGTGCCTGGAGTAGTGGGCAGGGAATCTCACCCCTCCACTTT. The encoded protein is CAWSSGQGISPLHF.

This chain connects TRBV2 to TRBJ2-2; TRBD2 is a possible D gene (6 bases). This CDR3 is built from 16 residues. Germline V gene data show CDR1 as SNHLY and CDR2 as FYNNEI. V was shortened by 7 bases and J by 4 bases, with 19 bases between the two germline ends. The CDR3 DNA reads TGTGCCAGCACCCCCGGGGGTGGTTTAGGCACCGGGGAGCTGTTTTTT. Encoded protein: CASTPGGGLGTGELFF.

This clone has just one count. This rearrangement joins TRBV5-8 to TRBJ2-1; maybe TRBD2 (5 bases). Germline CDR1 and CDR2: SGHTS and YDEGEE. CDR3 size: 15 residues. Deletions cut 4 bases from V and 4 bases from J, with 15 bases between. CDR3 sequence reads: CASSPDWMNYNEQFF. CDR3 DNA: TGTGCCAGCAGCCCGGACTGGATGAATTACAATGAGCAGTTCTTC. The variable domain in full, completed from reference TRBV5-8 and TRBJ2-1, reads EAGVTQSPTHLIKTRGQQATLRCSPISGHTSVYWYQQALGLGLQFLLWYDEGEERNRGNFPPRFSGRQFPNYSSELNVNALELEDSALYLCASSPDWMNYNEQFFGPGTRLTVL.

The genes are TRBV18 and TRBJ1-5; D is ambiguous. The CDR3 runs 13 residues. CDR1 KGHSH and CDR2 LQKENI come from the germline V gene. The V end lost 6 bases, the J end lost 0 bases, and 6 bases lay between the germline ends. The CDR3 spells CASSLYSNQPQHF. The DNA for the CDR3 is TGTGCCAGCTCCCTTTATAGCAATCAGCCCCAGCATTTT.

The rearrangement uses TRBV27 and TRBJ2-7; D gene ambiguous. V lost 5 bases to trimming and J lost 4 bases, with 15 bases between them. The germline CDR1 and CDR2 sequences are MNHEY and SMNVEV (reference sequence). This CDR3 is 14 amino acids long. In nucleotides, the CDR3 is TGTGCCAGCAGTGAAGCTGGAACGAGGTACGAGCAGTACTTC. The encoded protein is CASSEAGTRYEQYF.

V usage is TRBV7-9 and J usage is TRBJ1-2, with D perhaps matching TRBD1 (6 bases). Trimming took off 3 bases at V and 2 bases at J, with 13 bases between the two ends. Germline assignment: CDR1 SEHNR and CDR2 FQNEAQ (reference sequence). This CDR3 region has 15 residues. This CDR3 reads CASSFPDRKNYGYTF. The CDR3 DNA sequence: TGTGCCAGCAGCTTCCCCGACAGGAAAAACTATGGCTACACCTTC.

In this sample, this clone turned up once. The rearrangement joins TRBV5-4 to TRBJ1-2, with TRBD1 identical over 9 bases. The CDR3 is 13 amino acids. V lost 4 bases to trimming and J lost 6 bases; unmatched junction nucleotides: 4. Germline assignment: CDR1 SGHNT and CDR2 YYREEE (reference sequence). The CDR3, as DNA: TGTGCCAGCAGCCGGACAGGGGATAATGGCTACACCTTC. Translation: CASSRTGDNGYTF.

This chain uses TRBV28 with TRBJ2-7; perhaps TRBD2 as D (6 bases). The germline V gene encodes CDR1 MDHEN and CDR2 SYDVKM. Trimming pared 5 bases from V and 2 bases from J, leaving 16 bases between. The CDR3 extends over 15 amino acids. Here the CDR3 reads CASSPAGGGAYEQYF. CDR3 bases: TGTGCCAGCAGTCCTGCGGGCGGAGGGGCCTACGAGCAGTACTTC.

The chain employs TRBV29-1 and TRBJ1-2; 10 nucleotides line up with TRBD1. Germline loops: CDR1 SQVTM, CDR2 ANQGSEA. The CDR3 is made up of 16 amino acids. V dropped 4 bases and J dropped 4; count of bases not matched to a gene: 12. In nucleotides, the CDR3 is TGCAGCGTTGGGGGACAGGGGCGAGAGGGGCCCTATGGCTACACCTTC. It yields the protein CSVGGQGREGPYGYTF.

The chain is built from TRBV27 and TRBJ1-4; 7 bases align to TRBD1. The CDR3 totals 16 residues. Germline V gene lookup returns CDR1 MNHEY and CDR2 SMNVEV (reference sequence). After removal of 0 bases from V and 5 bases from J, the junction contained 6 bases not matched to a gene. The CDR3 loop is CASSLSRQGRNEKLFF. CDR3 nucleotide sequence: TGTGCCAGCAGTTTATCCCGACAGGGAAGAAATGAAAAACTGTTTTTT.

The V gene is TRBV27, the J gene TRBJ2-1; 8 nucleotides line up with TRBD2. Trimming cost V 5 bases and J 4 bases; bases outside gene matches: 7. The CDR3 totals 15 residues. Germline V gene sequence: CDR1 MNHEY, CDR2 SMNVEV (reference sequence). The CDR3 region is CASSDPGTRYNEQFF. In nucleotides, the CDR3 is TGTGCCAGCAGTGACCCCGGGACTAGGTACAATGAGCAGTTCTTC.

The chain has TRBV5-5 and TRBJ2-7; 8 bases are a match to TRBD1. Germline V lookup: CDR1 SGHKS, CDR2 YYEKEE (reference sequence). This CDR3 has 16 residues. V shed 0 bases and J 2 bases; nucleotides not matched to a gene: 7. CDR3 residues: CASSLGEDRAPYEQYF. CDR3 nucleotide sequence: TGTGCCAGCAGCTTGGGGGAGGACAGGGCTCCCTACGAGCAGTACTTC.

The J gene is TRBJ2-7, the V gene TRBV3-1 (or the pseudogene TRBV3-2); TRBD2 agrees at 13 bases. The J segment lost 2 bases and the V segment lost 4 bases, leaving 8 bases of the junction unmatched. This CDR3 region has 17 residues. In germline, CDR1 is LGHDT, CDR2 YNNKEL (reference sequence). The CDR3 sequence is CASSLRTSGRFPYEQYF. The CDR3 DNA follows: TGTGCCAGCAGCCTCCGGACTAGCGGGAGATTCCCCTACGAGCAGTACTTC.

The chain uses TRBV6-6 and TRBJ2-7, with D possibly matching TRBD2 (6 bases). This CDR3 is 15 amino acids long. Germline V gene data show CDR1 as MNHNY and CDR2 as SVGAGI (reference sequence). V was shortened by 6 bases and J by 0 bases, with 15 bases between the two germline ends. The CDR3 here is CASSPDAGHSYEQYF. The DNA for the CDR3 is TGTGCCAGCAGCCCCGATGCGGGGCACTCCTACGAGCAGTACTTC.